This T cell receptor (beta chain) originates from a study of blood T cells in healthy people across ages. Study-level results: Higher naive T cell percentage went strongly together with higher TCR beta diversity.

Those donating, healthy Caucasian individuals from Russia, were aged about 6 to 100. The second PCR ran about 6 to 11 cycles with a sample-barcoded 5' primer and J-beta primers. TCRdb fed the 5' RACE reads into MiXCR, producing one record per CDR3 protein. Of about a million distinct CDR3 sequences listed, just over 50% are singletons. This clonotype was recorded once. Its antigen is undetermined. In germline, CDR1 is DFQATT, CDR2 SNEGSKA (reference sequence). V shed 6 bases and J shed 3 bases, with 16 bases lying between them. CDR3 length: 14 residues. The rearrangement uses TRBV20-1 and TRBJ2-3; no clear D. Sequencing used blood. The sequence was collected from a woman in her sixties in good health. CDR3 coding DNA: TGCAGTGCCAGTCAGCGCCTAGGGACAGATACGCAGTATTTT. Its protein product is CSASQRLGTDTQYF.